This T cell receptor beta chain was identified in a study of monozygotic twins with inflammatory bowel disease. Per sample, reverse transcription was split into eight reactions. TCRdb re-called the 5' RACE reads and gives one entry per CDR3 protein, without DNA. The sample spans 85,000 to 110,000 distinct CDR3 sequences; the ten largest clones claim roughly 1.8%. Sequencing was done on a sample of blood. The sequence was obtained from a human donor with ulcerative colitis or Crohn's disease, or a healthy co-twin of an affected twin (not recorded which).

The CDR3 sequence is CASSAAGGLVNEQFF. The genes are TRBV6-4 and TRBJ2-1; without DNA, the TCRdb call of TRBD2 cannot be checked. Germline V gives CDR1 MRHNA, CDR2 SNTAGT. CDR3 size: 15 residues.